Listed below are T cell receptor beta chains from one sample, sequenced in a study of CD8+ T cells in alopecia areata. TCRdb's copy holds only in-frame clones and misses some; the assay was immunoSEQ multiplex PCR. The sample gives approximately 58,000 clones, roughly 45% of which show up once; roughly half is in the top ten. The sample taken for sequencing was NKG2D-low CD8+ T cells sorted from blood. Every receptor here comes from a human donor with alopecia areata. The CDR3 runs from the conserved cysteine through the conserved F or W. A D gene is named only where the DNA matches it firmly. Expanded clones are given a class, and other clones once, few, many or no size at all.

abundance: .
d_gene: TRBD2
v_gene: TRBV30
j_gene: TRBJ2-2
CDR3nt: TGTGCCCCAGGACTAGCTTCCGGGGAGCTGTTTTTT
CDR3aa: CAPGLASGELFF

abundance: .
d_gene: .
v_gene: TRBV5-6
j_gene: TRBJ2-7
CDR3nt: TGTGCCAGCAGCGTGGGCGGTTCCTACGAGCAGTACTTC
CDR3aa: CASSVGGSYEQYF

abundance: few
d_gene: .
v_gene: TRBV29-1
j_gene: TRBJ2-1
CDR3nt: TGCAGCGTTTGGAACATCAGGGGAAATGAGCAGTTCTTC
CDR3aa: CSVWNIRGNEQFF

abundance: .
d_gene: .
v_gene: TRBV9
j_gene: TRBJ1-1
CDR3nt: TGTGCCAGCAGCGTAGGGACGGGGGCAAACACTGAAGCTTTCTTT
CDR3aa: CASSVGTGANTEAFF

abundance: .
d_gene: TRBD1
v_gene: TRBV27
j_gene: TRBJ2-7
CDR3nt: TGTGCCAGCAGTCTCGTAGGACAGGGGTACGAGCAGTACTTC
CDR3aa: CASSLVGQGYEQYF

abundance: few
d_gene: TRBD1
v_gene: TRBV7-8
j_gene: TRBJ1-1
CDR3nt: TGTGCCAGCAGCGTCAGGGGGGGCGGGTCTGAAGCTTTCTTT
CDR3aa: CASSVRGGGSEAFF

abundance: .
d_gene: .
v_gene: TRBV6-5
j_gene: TRBJ2-3
CDR3nt: TGTGCCAGCAGTTTCGCAGGTGTCACAGATACGCAGTATTTT
CDR3aa: CASSFAGVTDTQYF

abundance: few
d_gene: .
v_gene: TRBV25-1
j_gene: TRBJ1-1
CDR3nt: TGTGCCAGCAGCAGGGGTGGGTACACTGAAGCTTTCTTT
CDR3aa: CASSRGGYTEAFF

abundance: .
d_gene: TRBD1
v_gene: TRBV4-1
j_gene: TRBJ2-7
CDR3nt: TGCGCCAGCAGCCAACTCCGGGACAGGGGCTCCTACGAGCAGTACTTC
CDR3aa: CASSQLRDRGSYEQYF

abundance: .
d_gene: .
v_gene: TRBV27
j_gene: TRBJ2-7
CDR3nt: TGTGCCAGCAGTTTGGCGGCGGGAACCTACGAGCAGTACTTC
CDR3aa: CASSLAAGTYEQYF

abundance: few
d_gene: .
v_gene: TRBV2
j_gene: TRBJ2-1
CDR3nt: TGTGCCAACAGAGGGGGGGGCCCTCGAAATGAGCAGTTCTTC
CDR3aa: CANRGGGPRNEQFF

abundance: .
d_gene: TRBD1
v_gene: TRBV6-5
j_gene: TRBJ2-7
CDR3nt: TGTGCCAGCAGGGAGGGACAGGGGGCGTTGCACGAGCAGTACTTC
CDR3aa: CASREGQGALHEQYF

abundance: .
d_gene: .
v_gene: TRBV19
j_gene: TRBJ2-7
CDR3nt: TGTGCCAGTAGTATAGCGGCCGATACCTACGAGCAGTACTTC
CDR3aa: CASSIAADTYEQYF

abundance: .
d_gene: TRBD1
v_gene: TRBV7-9
j_gene: TRBJ1-2
CDR3nt: TGTGCCAGCAGCTTGCAGGGACAGACTAACTATGGCTACACCTTC
CDR3aa: CASSLQGQTNYGYTF

abundance: few
d_gene: .
v_gene: TRBV7-2
j_gene: TRBJ1-2
CDR3nt: TGTGCCAGCAGCCTCGGGGGGCCGAACTATGGCTACACCTTC
CDR3aa: CASSLGGPNYGYTF

abundance: .
d_gene: TRBD2
v_gene: TRBV7-9
j_gene: TRBJ2-7
CDR3nt: TGTGCCAGCAGCTTAGCTGGACTAGCGGGAGGTGGAGACGAGCAGTACTTC
CDR3aa: CASSLAGLAGGGDEQYF

abundance: .
d_gene: TRBD1
v_gene: TRBV5-4
j_gene: TRBJ1-2
CDR3nt: TGTGCCAGCAGCGGGGGACAGGAGCGTAACTATGGCTACACCTTC
CDR3aa: CASSGGQERNYGYTF

abundance: .
d_gene: TRBD1
v_gene: TRBV9
j_gene: TRBJ2-7
CDR3nt: TGTGCCAGCAGCCCCCCTTCCGGGACAGGCTCCTACGAGCAGTACTTC
CDR3aa: CASSPPSGTGSYEQYF

abundance: few
d_gene: .
v_gene: TRBV6-5
j_gene: TRBJ1-1
CDR3nt: TGTGCCAGCTACAGGGAGTACACTGAAGCTTTCTTT
CDR3aa: CASYREYTEAFF

abundance: .
d_gene: TRBD2
v_gene: TRBV7-9
j_gene: TRBJ2-7
CDR3nt: TGTGCCAGCAGAGCGGGAGGGCTTGGCGAGCAGTACTTC
CDR3aa: CASRAGGLGEQYF

abundance: .
d_gene: .
v_gene: TRBV6-4
j_gene: TRBJ2-1
CDR3nt: TGTGCCAGCAGTGAGACGGGAGTTGGCGATGAGCAGTTCTTC
CDR3aa: CASSETGVGDEQFF

abundance: .
d_gene: .
v_gene: TRBV4-1
j_gene: TRBJ2-7
CDR3nt: TGCGCCAGCAGCCCCCTAAGGGTTGGCGGTCTTCTGTACGAGCAGTACTTC
CDR3aa: CASSPLRVGGLLYEQYF

abundance: once
d_gene: .
v_gene: TRBV15
j_gene: TRBJ1-2
CDR3nt: TGTGCCACCAGCAGAGAGTCTACTTATGGCTACACCTTC
CDR3aa: CATSRESTYGYTF

abundance: few
d_gene: .
v_gene: TRBV14
j_gene: TRBJ2-7
CDR3nt: TGTGCCAGCAGCCAAGATATCGGCGATTACTACGAGCAGTACTTC
CDR3aa: CASSQDIGDYYEQYF

abundance: few
d_gene: TRBD2
v_gene: TRBV7-9
j_gene: TRBJ2-1
CDR3nt: TGTGCCAGCAGCTTAACTAGCGTTTCCTACAATGAGCAGTTCTTC
CDR3aa: CASSLTSVSYNEQFF

abundance: .
d_gene: .
v_gene: TRBV27
j_gene: TRBJ2-1
CDR3nt: TGTGCCAGCAGTTTCATGCTGACGGGGAATGAGCAGTTCTTC
CDR3aa: CASSFMLTGNEQFF

abundance: few
d_gene: .
v_gene: TRBV7-2
j_gene: TRBJ1-2
CDR3nt: TGTGCCAGCAGCCAGAGGTCAGATGGCTACACCTTC
CDR3aa: CASSQRSDGYTF

abundance: few
d_gene: TRBD1
v_gene: TRBV6-4
j_gene: TRBJ2-7
CDR3nt: TGTGCCAGCAGCCTACATGGGCAGGGGGACTACGAGCAGTACTTC
CDR3aa: CASSLHGQGDYEQYF

abundance: .
d_gene: .
v_gene: TRBV27
j_gene: TRBJ1-2
CDR3nt: TGTGCCAGCAGTTTATCGGCGACCTATGGCTACACCTTC
CDR3aa: CASSLSATYGYTF

abundance: few
d_gene: TRBD1
v_gene: TRBV28
j_gene: TRBJ2-6
CDR3nt: TGTGCCAGCAGGAAGGGGGCAGCTGGGGCCAACGTCCTGACTTTC
CDR3aa: CASRKGAAGANVLTF

abundance: .
d_gene: .
v_gene: TRBV27
j_gene: TRBJ2-2
CDR3nt: TGTGCCAGCAGTTTCGGAGACACCGGGGAGCTGTTTTTT
CDR3aa: CASSFGDTGELFF

abundance: few
d_gene: .
v_gene: TRBV5-1
j_gene: TRBJ2-3
CDR3nt: TGCGCCAGCAGCCCTTCGCGGGATACGCAGTATTTT
CDR3aa: CASSPSRDTQYF

abundance: once
d_gene: .
v_gene: TRBV7-3
j_gene: TRBJ2-3
CDR3nt: TGTGCCAGCAGCTTAGGTGCGGCAGATACGCAGTATTTT
CDR3aa: CASSLGAADTQYF

abundance: few
d_gene: .
v_gene: TRBV30
j_gene: TRBJ2-7
CDR3nt: TGTGCCTGGAGTGCCGCAGGGGAAGGCTTTAGCTCCTACGAGCAGTACTTC
CDR3aa: CAWSAAGEGFSSYEQYF

abundance: .
d_gene: .
v_gene: TRBV5-4
j_gene: TRBJ2-1
CDR3nt: TGTGCCAGCAGCTTCGGGGAACCCCTCAGCAATGAGCAGTTCTTC
CDR3aa: CASSFGEPLSNEQFF

abundance: .
d_gene: .
v_gene: TRBV5-4
j_gene: TRBJ2-5
CDR3nt: TGTGCCAGCAGCTTGGTAGGACAGCAAGAGACCCAGTACTTC
CDR3aa: CASSLVGQQETQYF

abundance: .
d_gene: .
v_gene: TRBV15
j_gene: TRBJ2-7
CDR3nt: TGTGCCACCAGGGGAGACTTACCCTACGAGCAGTACTTC
CDR3aa: CATRGDLPYEQYF

abundance: .
d_gene: .
v_gene: TRBV27
j_gene: TRBJ2-1
CDR3nt: TGTGCCAGCAGTTGGTCTCAAGGGCACAATGAGCAGTTCTTC
CDR3aa: CASSWSQGHNEQFF

abundance: few
d_gene: .
v_gene: TRBV13
j_gene: TRBJ2-5
CDR3nt: TGTGCCAGCAGCCATCCTTCTGCAGGGTATGGGGAGACCCAGTACTTC
CDR3aa: CASSHPSAGYGETQYF